The next 21 T cell receptor beta chains were all read from a single sample in a study of T cells in Graves' hyperthyroidism and ophthalmopathy. The investigators amplified TCR beta CDR3 regions from RNA transcripts. The HTBI primer set drove a first-round RT-PCR of the TCR CDR3. TCRdb redid the calling of the multiplex PCR reads with MiXCR, one entry per CDR3 protein. The profile shows around 360,000 distinct CDR3 sequences, nearly 15% of them singletons. The sequencing input was blood. Receptors were obtained from a woman aged 60-75 years with Graves' ophthalmopathy.

This clonotype was counted at least ten times. This chain links TRBV20-1 with TRBJ2-3; 9 bases agree with TRBD2. The CDR3 totals 15 residues. V shed 6 bases, J shed 5 bases, and the junction held 12 bases outside the gene matches. Germline CDR1 reads DFQATT; CDR2 reads SNEGSKA (reference sequence). The CDR3 DNA follows: TGCAGTGCCCCCGGACTAGCGCAAAATCTAGATACGCAGTATTTT. Translating it yields CSAPGLAQNLDTQYF.

The chain carries TRBV7-6 and TRBJ2-2; the match to TRBD1 covers 7 bases. Unmatched junction bases numbered 11, after V lost 7 bases and J lost 0 bases. CDR1 and CDR2 (germline): SGHVS, FNYEAQ. The CDR3 loop spans 17 amino acids. The CDR3, as DNA: TGTGCCAGCACTAGAGGTGTCGGACAGGCGAACACCGGGGAGCTGTTTTTT. Translating it yields CASTRGVGQANTGELFF.

In regard to this clonotype: This may arise from a read error, as a much more abundant clone is one base away. The rearrangement joins TRBV15 to TRBJ2-7, with D tentatively TRBD2 (7 bases). This CDR3 comprises 17 residues. Germline V gene lookup returns CDR1 LNHNV and CDR2 YYDKDF (reference sequence). V was shortened by 0 bases and J by 4 bases, with 19 bases between the two germline ends. CDR3 sequence: CATSRDWGAGAGYEQYF. In nucleotides, the CDR3 is TGTGCCACCAGCAGAGATTGGGGGGCGGGAGCAGGATACGAGCAGTACTTC.

The table lists this clonotype with a few counts. The V call is TRBV25-1, the J call TRBJ2-1, with 7 bases lining up with TRBD2. V was pared by 1 base and J by 6 bases, with 0 bases of the junction left unmatched. The CDR3 runs 13 residues. From germline, CDR1 is MGHDK and CDR2 SYGVNS. The CDR3 DNA reads as TGTGCCAGCAGTGAATCGGGGGGCAATGAGCAGTTCTTC. Translating gives CASSESGGNEQFF.

In its sample, this clonotype was seen many times. The V call is TRBV6-1, the J call TRBJ2-5; a weak D match, TRBD1 (6 bases). CDR1 is MNHNS and CDR2 is SASEGT in the germline V gene. This CDR3 comprises 12 residues. V was shortened by 8 bases and J by 7 bases, with 14 bases between the two germline ends. In DNA form, the CDR3 reads TGTGCCAGCTCTGAGGCACAGGGGACCCAGTACTTC. This codes for CASSEAQGTQYF.

This clonotype was detected ten times or more. The CDR3 region is CASSQDGAPSETQYF. The CDR3 nucleotides read TGTGCCAGCAGCCAAGATGGGGCCCCTTCGGAGACCCAGTACTTC. The J gene is TRBJ2-5, the V gene TRBV4-2; D is possibly TRBD1 (5 bases). Trimming shortened V by 0 bases and J by 5 bases, and 13 bases separated the two germline ends. Germline V lookup: CDR1 LGHNA, CDR2 YNFKEQ. The CDR3 consists of 15 residues.

A word on this clonotype: Being one base from a much bigger clone, this may be a read error. This chain links TRBV7-3 with TRBJ2-3; 7 positions match TRBD1. The CDR3 is made up of 13 amino acids. Germline-derived CDR1 and CDR2 are SGHTA and FQGTGA. V lost 4 bases and J lost 6; bases outside the gene matches: 4. The CDR3 sequence: CASSYRQGDTQYF. CDR3 nucleotide sequence: TGTGCCAGCAGCTACCGACAGGGCGATACGCAGTATTTT.

The chain is built from TRBV12-3 or TRBV12-4 and TRBJ2-1; D remains ambiguous. The CDR3 runs to 14 residues. V lost 3 bases, J lost 2 bases, and 8 bases lay in between. CDR3 residues: CASSFQRTYNEQFF. The CDR3 region has the DNA TGTGCCAGCAGTTTTCAGCGTACCTACAATGAGCAGTTCTTC.

Concerning this clonotype: This may arise from a read error, as a much more abundant clone is one base away. The V and J genes are TRBV7-9 and TRBJ2-3; tentative D call: TRBD2 (5 bases). The germline V gene encodes CDR1 SEHNR and CDR2 FQNEAQ (reference sequence). This CDR3 has 14 amino acids. Here the CDR3 DNA reads TGTGCCAGCAGCTTATCGAGGGAGTCAGATGCGCAGTATTTT. It encodes CASSLSRESDAQYF.

This chain connects TRBV30 to TRBJ2-4, with D perhaps given as TRBD1 or TRBD2 (5 bases each). The CDR3 contains 14 residues. The V and J ends lost 2 bases and 0 bases respectively, with 8 bases between them. Germline V gene sequence: CDR1 GTSNPN, CDR2 SVGIG (reference sequence). The chain's CDR3 is CAWSRDLAKNIQYF. CDR3 in DNA: TGTGCCTGGAGTAGGGACCTAGCCAAAAACATTCAGTACTTC.

This clonotype was detected ten times or more. V gene TRBV11-2 combines with J gene TRBJ2-3; no clear D gene. The length of the CDR3 is 14 residues. The germline gives CDR1 SGHAT, CDR2 FQNNGV. Trimming stripped 7 bases from V and 4 bases from J, with 15 bases between. The CDR3 bases are TGTGCCAGCACCTCCTGGCCCAAGCCAGATACGCAGTATTTT. Translation: CASTSWPKPDTQYF.

Many counts were recorded for this clonotype. The gene calls are TRBV11-3 and TRBJ2-5; D might be TRBD1 (5 bases). V was shortened by 5 bases and J by 5 bases, with 12 bases between the two germline ends. The V gene's germline CDR1 is SGHNT and CDR2 YENEEA. The CDR3 has 13 amino acids. CDR3 coding DNA: TGTGCCAGCAGCGACAGCCTCCAGGAGACCCAGTACTTC. It encodes CASSDSLQETQYF.

This clonotype was seen many times. The chain recombines TRBV18 with TRBJ2-5; maybe TRBD2 (6 bases). V lost 0 bases, J lost 5 bases, and 19 bases lay in between. The CDR3 extends over 17 amino acids. From germline, CDR1 is KGHSH and CDR2 LQKENI. The CDR3 sequence is CASSPPQEAQAGETQYF. As DNA, the CDR3 is TGTGCCAGCTCACCACCTCAGGAAGCTCAGGCGGGGGAGACCCAGTACTTC.

Ten or more counts support this clonotype. The chain uses TRBV12-3 or TRBV12-4 and TRBJ2-5; the D is unclear. The V end was cut by 5 bases, the J end by 3 bases, with 13 bases between. The CDR3 loop spans 14 amino acids. CDR3 loop: CASSLSGAEETQYF. CDR3 sequence (DNA): TGTGCCAGCAGTCTGTCGGGTGCCGAAGAGACCCAGTACTTC.

This clonotype was counted at least ten times. This chain uses TRBV6-1 with TRBJ2-7; TRBD2 is a possible D gene (5 bases). The V end was cut by 10 bases, the J end by 2 bases, with 15 bases between. The CDR3 loop spans 13 amino acids. Germline lookup yields CDR1 MNHNS and CDR2 SASEGT. CDR3 residues: CATLGMVAYEQYF. CDR3 nucleotide sequence: TGTGCCACCCTCGGGATGGTGGCCTACGAGCAGTACTTC.

The V gene is TRBV7-3, the J gene TRBJ2-7, with TRBD1 identical over 7 bases. The V gene end was trimmed by 5 bases and the J gene end by 4 bases; junction bases not matched to a gene: 5. CDR1 SGHTA and CDR2 FQGTGA come from the germline V gene. The length of the CDR3 is 13 residues. The CDR3 here is CASSAQQGYEQYF. CDR3 DNA: TGTGCCAGCAGCGCCCAACAGGGGTACGAGCAGTACTTC.

This clonotype has a count of ten or more. The rearrangement links TRBV12-3 or TRBV12-4 to TRBJ2-5; 11 nucleotides align to TRBD1. The V and J ends lost 5 bases and 5 bases, in that order; junction bases with no gene match: 7. The CDR3 spans 15 residues. The DNA for the CDR3 is TGTGCCAGCAGTCTCCGGACAGGGGGCTACGAGACCCAGTACTTC. It specifies CASSLRTGGYETQYF.

The CDR3, as DNA: TGTGCCAGCATCCAGCAGGACCGGCCCTATGGCTACACCTTC. This sequence encodes CASIQQDRPYGYTF. The chain couples TRBV5-4 to TRBJ1-2; no clear D. Germline CDR1 and CDR2: SGHNT and YYREEE (reference sequence). The CDR3 runs to 14 residues. Trimming stripped 6 bases from V and 4 bases from J, with 16 bases between.

This rearrangement joins TRBV6-1 to TRBJ2-7; the match to TRBD1 covers 7 bases. CDR3 length: 13 residues. In germline, CDR1 is MNHNS, CDR2 SASEGT. V lost 3 bases to trimming and J lost 4 bases; unmatched junction nucleotides: 3. CDR3 sequence (DNA): TGTGCCAGCAGTGAGAGGGGGCTGTACGAGCAGTACTTC. Encoded protein: CASSERGLYEQYF.

This clonotype was seen repeatedly, ten times or more. The J gene is TRBJ1-2, the V gene TRBV2; D ambiguous. This CDR3 region has 15 residues. Germline V CDR1 and CDR2: SNHLY, FYNNEI. Trimming stripped 0 bases from V and 0 bases from J, with 8 bases between. CDR3 sequence (DNA): TGTGCCAGCAGTGAAGCTGCAAGTACTAACTATGGCTACACCTTC. Protein: CASSEAASTNYGYTF.

This clonotype was picked up a small number of times. The rearrangement uses TRBV6-2 or TRBV6-3 and TRBJ2-2, with D perhaps being TRBD1 or TRBD2 (5 bases each). Trimming removed 1 base at V and 9 bases at J, with 9 bases between. This CDR3 spans 13 amino acids. Germline CDR1 MNHEY, CDR2 SVGEGT. CDR3 nucleotides: TGTGCCAGCAGTTACTTCTCGGGACGGGAGCTGTTTTTT. Its protein product is CASSYFSGRELFF.